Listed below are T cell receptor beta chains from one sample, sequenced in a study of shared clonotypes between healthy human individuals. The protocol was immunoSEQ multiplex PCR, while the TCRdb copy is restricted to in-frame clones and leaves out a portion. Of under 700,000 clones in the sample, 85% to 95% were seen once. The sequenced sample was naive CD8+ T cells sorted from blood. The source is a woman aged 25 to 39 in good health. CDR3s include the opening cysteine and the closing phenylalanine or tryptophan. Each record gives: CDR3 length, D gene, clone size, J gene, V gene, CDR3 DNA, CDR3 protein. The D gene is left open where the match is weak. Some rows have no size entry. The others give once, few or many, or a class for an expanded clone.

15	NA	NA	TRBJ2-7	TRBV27	TGTGCCAGCAGTTTAGGAGCTAGCCTCTCCTACGAGCAGTACTTC	CASSLGASLSYEQYF
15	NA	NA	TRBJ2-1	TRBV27	TGTGCCAGCAGTTTATCTCCGAGCTCCTACAATGAGCAGTTCTTC	CASSLSPSSYNEQFF
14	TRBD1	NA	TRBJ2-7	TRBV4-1	TGCGCCAGCAGCCTCATGACAGGGGTAGGCGAGCAGTACTTC	CASSLMTGVGEQYF
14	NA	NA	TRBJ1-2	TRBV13	TGTGCCAGCAGCTTAGGGGGGATTAACTATGGCTACACCTTC	CASSLGGINYGYTF
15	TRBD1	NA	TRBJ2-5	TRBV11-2	TGTGCCAGCAGCTTTGGGACAGGGTTGGTTGAGACCCAGTACTTC	CASSFGTGLVETQYF
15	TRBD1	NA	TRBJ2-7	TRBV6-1	TGTGCCAGCAGTGTTGCGACAGGGGTTGCCTACGAGCAGTACTTC	CASSVATGVAYEQYF
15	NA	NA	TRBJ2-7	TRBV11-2	TGTGCCAGCAGCTCAGCGGGCTCGTACTCCTACGAGCAGTACTTC	CASSSAGSYSYEQYF
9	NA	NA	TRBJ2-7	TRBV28	TGTGCCAGCAGTCCCCCCCTAAGCTTC	CASSPPLSF
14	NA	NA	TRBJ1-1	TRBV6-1	TGTGCCAGCACCCTCGTGGAGGGTAAGACTGAAGCTTTCTTT	CASTLVEGKTEAFF
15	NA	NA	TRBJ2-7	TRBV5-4	TGTGCCAGCAGCTTGGGGCAGGCATTTGGAGGGGAGCAGTACTTC	CASSLGQAFGGEQYF
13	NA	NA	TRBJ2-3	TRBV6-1	TGTGCCAGCATAAACAGGGAGGGCAATACGCAGTATTTT	CASINREGNTQYF
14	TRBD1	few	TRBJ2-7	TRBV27	TGTGCCAGCTCCGCCGGGACAGGGGCTTACGAGCAGTACTTC	CASSAGTGAYEQYF
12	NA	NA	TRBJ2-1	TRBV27	TGTGCCAGCAGTCCCCTGGGGAGTGAGCAGTTCTTC	CASSPLGSEQFF
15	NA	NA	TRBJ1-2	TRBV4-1	TGCGCCAGCAGCCAAGGAGCGGACGCGAACTATGGCTACACCTTC	CASSQGADANYGYTF
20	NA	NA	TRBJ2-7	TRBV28	TGTGCCAGCAGTTTCCCCCCCTGGGATTTGTTTAAGGGGCCTCCATTGGGGCAGTACTTC	CASSFPPWDLFKGPPLGQYF
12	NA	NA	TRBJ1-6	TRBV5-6	TGTGCCAGCTCGGCTGGAAATTCACCCCTCCACTTT	CASSAGNSPLHF
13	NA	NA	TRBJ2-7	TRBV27	TGTGCCAGCAGCGGGTCTAATCGGTACGAGCAGTACTTC	CASSGSNRYEQYF
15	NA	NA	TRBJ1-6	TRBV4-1	TGCGCCAGCAGCCAAGAGGGCTTACCCAATTCACCCCTCCACTTT	CASSQEGLPNSPLHF
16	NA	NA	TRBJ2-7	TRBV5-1	TGCGCCAGCAGCTCGAGGGACGGATACTACTCCTACGAGCAGTACTTC	CASSSRDGYYSYEQYF
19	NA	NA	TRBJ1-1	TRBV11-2	TGTGCCAGCAGCCAAGAGAGGTCACTGGGGGGGACTTTAAACACTGAAGCTTTCTTT	CASSQERSLGGTLNTEAFF
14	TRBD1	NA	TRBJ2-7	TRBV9	TGTGCCAGCAGCGTAGCTTTACAGGGGGTCGAGCAGTACTTC	CASSVALQGVEQYF
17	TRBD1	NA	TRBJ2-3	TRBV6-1	TGTGCCAGCAGTGAACCGATAGGACAGGCGATCACAGATACGCAGTATTTT	CASSEPIGQAITDTQYF
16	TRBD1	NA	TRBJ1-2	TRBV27	TGTGCCAGCAGTTTCCTCGGGACAGGGAATGGCTATGGCTACACCTTC	CASSFLGTGNGYGYTF
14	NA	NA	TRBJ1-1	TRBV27	TGTGCCAGCAGTTACACCGGGGGTTCAGCTGAAGCTTTCTTT	CASSYTGGSAEAFF
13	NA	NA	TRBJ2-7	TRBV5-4	TGTGCCAGCAGCTTGGACGGATCCTACGAGCAGTACTTC	CASSLDGSYEQYF
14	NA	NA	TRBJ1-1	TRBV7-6	TGTGCCAGCAGCTTAGGAGTAGCCCCCACTGAAGCTTTCTTT	CASSLGVAPTEAFF
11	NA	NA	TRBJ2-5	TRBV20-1	TGCAGTGAGACAGAGGGGGAGACCCAGTACTTC	CSETEGETQYF
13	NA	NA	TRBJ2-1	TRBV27	TGTGCCAGCTCCGGGAGGGGGCGCGGAGAGCAGTTCTTC	CASSGRGRGEQFF
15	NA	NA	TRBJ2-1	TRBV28	TGTGCCAGCAGTCCCAGGGGTTGGGACGCCAATGAGCAGTTCTTC	CASSPRGWDANEQFF
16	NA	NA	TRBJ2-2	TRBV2	TGTGCCAGCAGTGAAGAGGTCAGGGGATTCACCGGGGAGCTGTTTTTT	CASSEEVRGFTGELFF
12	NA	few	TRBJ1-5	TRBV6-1	TGTGCCAGCAGTCGGGGTAATCAGCCCCAGCATTTT	CASSRGNQPQHF
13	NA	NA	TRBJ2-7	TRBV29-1	TGCAGCGTCACCGGGGGCGCCTCCTACGAGCAGTACTTC	CSVTGGASYEQYF
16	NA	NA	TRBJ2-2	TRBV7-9	TGTGCCAGCAGCCCAGGAAGGCGGCGCGAACACCGGGGAGCTGTTTTT	CASSPGRRREHRGAVF
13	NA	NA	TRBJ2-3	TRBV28	TGTGCCAGCAGCTCGGACGGAGCAGATACGCAGTATTTT	CASSSDGADTQYF
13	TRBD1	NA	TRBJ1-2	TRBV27	TGTGCCAGCAGTCCAGGGGGTGCCTATGGCTACACCTTC	CASSPGGAYGYTF
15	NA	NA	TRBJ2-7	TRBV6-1	TGTGCCAGCAGTGAAGGGGAGACAGGACTTGAGAAGCAGTACTTC	CASSEGETGLEKQYF
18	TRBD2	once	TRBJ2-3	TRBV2	TGTGCCAGGAGGGGAGGGCTAGCGGCCGTCGGGGGCACAGATACGCAGTATTTT	CARRGGLAAVGGTDTQYF
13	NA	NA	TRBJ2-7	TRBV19	TGTGCCAGTAGTATAATGGTCTCCTACGAGCAGTACTTC	CASSIMVSYEQYF
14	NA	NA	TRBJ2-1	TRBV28	TGTGCCAGCAGTCCAACCGGACAGCTCAATGAGCAGTTCTTC	CASSPTGQLNEQFF
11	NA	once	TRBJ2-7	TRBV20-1	TGCAGTGCTATTGCGGAATACGAGCAGTACTTC	CSAIAEYEQYF
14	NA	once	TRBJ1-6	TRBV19	TGTGCCAGTAGTATAGAGGGTTCGGGTTCACCCCTCCACTTT	CASSIEGSGSPLHF
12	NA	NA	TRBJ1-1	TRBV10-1	TGCGCCAGCAGTGCCTCCGGGTCTGAAGCTTTCTTT	CASSASGSEAFF
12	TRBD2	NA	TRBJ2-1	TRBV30	TGTGCCTGGGGACTAGCGGGAAATGAGCAGTTCTTC	CAWGLAGNEQFF
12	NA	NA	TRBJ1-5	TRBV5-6	TGTGCCAGCAGTTTCCTCAATCAGCCCCAGCATTTT	CASSFLNQPQHF
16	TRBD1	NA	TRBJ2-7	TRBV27	TGTGCCAGCAGTCCCCTTGGGGGACAGGGCACCTACGAGCAGTACTTC	CASSPLGGQGTYEQYF
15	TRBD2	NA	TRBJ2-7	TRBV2	TGTGCCAGCAGTGAGACTAGCTTGAACTCCTACGAGCAGTACTTC	CASSETSLNSYEQYF
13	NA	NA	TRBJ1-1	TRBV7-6	TGTGCCAGCAGCCCCGATGGTAGCACTGAAGCTTTCTTT	CASSPDGSTEAFF
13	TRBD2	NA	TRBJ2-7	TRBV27	TGTGCCAGCGGAGGACGGACTAGCTACGAGCAGTACTTC	CASGGRTSYEQYF
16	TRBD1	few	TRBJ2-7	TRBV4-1	TGCGCCAGCAGCCAAGCCCGGACAGGGACCTCCTACGAGCAGTACTTC	CASSQARTGTSYEQYF